Listed below are T cell receptor beta chains from one sample, sequenced in a study of T-cell memory formation after mild COVID-19. A single record per CDR3 protein comes from TCRdb applying MiXCR to the 5' RACE reads. The profile shows 90,000 to 120,000 distinct CDR3 sequences, approximately 15% of them singletons. The sequenced material came from PBMCs or a T cell subset sorted from them (not recorded which). The source of these receptors is a man aged 18-30 years who had mild COVID-19 (a few samples of this study predate the infection). Cell type and time point are not known. CDR3s include the opening cysteine and the closing phenylalanine or tryptophan. The D gene is left open where the match is weak. Size is omitted from some rows. Given values are once, few, many or a class for expanded clones.

TGTGCCTGGAGTCAGGTCTTCTACGAGCAGTACTTC CAWSQVFYEQYF TRBV30 - few TRBJ2-7
TGTGCCAGCAGTTCCATACAGATTTCTGGGGCCAACGTCCTGACTTTC CASSSIQISGANVLTF TRBV12-3/TRBV12-4 - many TRBJ2-6
TGTGCCAGCAGCTTAGGTCTAGGGCACACCGGGGAGCTGTTTTTT CASSLGLGHTGELFF TRBV11-3 - few TRBJ2-2
TGCGCCAGCAGCCGCGGCGGGGGCCCTAATCACCCCCAGCATTTT CASSRGGGPNHPQHF TRBV4-1 - many TRBJ1-5
TGTGCCTTCAGCAGACCCCTTGGAGGTGGCTACACCTTC CAFSRPLGGGYTF TRBV10-3 - - TRBJ1-2
TGTGCCACCAGAGGGGATACCGCCGGGGAGCTGTTTTTT CATRGDTAGELFF TRBV24-1 - few TRBJ2-2
TGTGCCAGCAGCCACCGCCCAGGACGGATTGGAAACACCATATATTTT CASSHRPGRIGNTIYF TRBV13 - many TRBJ1-3
TGTGCCAGCAGCAAAGGGGGCACTGAAGCTTTCTTT CASSKGGTEAFF TRBV21-1 - few TRBJ1-1
TGTGCCAGCAGCTTAGCGTGGGACCCCACCGGGGAGCTGTTTTTT CASSLAWDPTGELFF TRBV7-8 - - TRBJ2-2
TGTGCCAGCAGCGTGGACAGCGCAACTAATGAAAAACTGTTTTTT CASSVDSATNEKLFF TRBV9 - few TRBJ1-4
TGTGCCAGCAGTTACCAGCGGGGCGATACGCAGTATTTT CASSYQRGDTQYF TRBV27 TRBD2 few TRBJ2-3
TGTGCCAGCAGTTACTCGTCGACAGGCGACGGTGAGCAGTTCTTC CASSYSSTGDGEQFF TRBV6-5 - many TRBJ2-1
TGTGCCAGCAGTCATGGCACTGAAGCTTTCTTT CASSHGTEAFF TRBV12-3/TRBV12-4 - - TRBJ1-1
TGCAGCGTCGCGCCCTACAATGAGCAGTTCTTC CSVAPYNEQFF TRBV29-1 - - TRBJ2-1
TGTGCCAGCAGTTCACAGGGGGAGAATTCACCCCTCCACTTT CASSSQGENSPLHF TRBV6-2/TRBV6-3 TRBD1 few TRBJ1-6
TGCGCCAGCAGCCAAACTCCGGGGAGCACTGAAGCTTTCTTT CASSQTPGSTEAFF TRBV4-1 - few TRBJ1-1
TGCAGTGCTAGAGATCCCCTAGCGGGGGGGCGGACCGGGGAGCTGTTTTTT CSARDPLAGGRTGELFF TRBV20-1 TRBD2 - TRBJ2-2
TGCGCCAGCAGCGTGGGACAGGGAGGGATCGGGGAGCTGTTTTTT CASSVGQGGIGELFF TRBV5-1 TRBD1 many TRBJ2-2
TGCGCCAGCAGCCCCACGGGACTCCCTTCGGGGGCACGATTCTTC CASSPTGLPSGARFF TRBV4-3 - few TRBJ2-1
TGTGCCAGCAGTTACTCGGCCTCAGGGGCAGGCAATCAGCCCCAGCATTTT CASSYSASGAGNQPQHF TRBV6-5 - - TRBJ1-5
TGTGCTAGTGGTTTGGGCACCAACACAGATACGCAGTATTTT CASGLGTNTDTQYF TRBV12-5 - - TRBJ2-3
TGTGCCAGCACAGGAGGGAAGGACACTGAAGCTTTCTTT CASTGGKDTEAFF TRBV6-5 - few TRBJ1-1
TGTGCCAGCAGTGCTTTACCCGGGACAGGGCCCAACGAGCAGTACTTC CASSALPGTGPNEQYF TRBV27 TRBD1 few TRBJ2-7
TGTGCCAGCAGTTTATTAGGCCGAACCTACGAGCAGTACTTC CASSLLGRTYEQYF TRBV27 - - TRBJ2-7
TGTGCCAGCAGTATTACAGTCTCTGGGGCCAACGTCCTGACTTTC CASSITVSGANVLTF TRBV28 - - TRBJ2-6
TGTGCCAGCAGCCCGGGACTGATGAACTATGGCTACACCTTC CASSPGLMNYGYTF TRBV27 - few TRBJ1-2
TGCGCCAGCAGCTTTGCGGTCGGAGGGTTCGATGAGCAGTTCTTC CASSFAVGGFDEQFF TRBV5-1 - few TRBJ2-1
TGTGCCAGCAGCCAAGTTCCCGGTCCTGGGGCCAACGTCCTGACTTTC CASSQVPGPGANVLTF TRBV3-1 - few TRBJ2-6
TGCGCCAGCAGCTCAGCGGGACAGGGCGATTTGGGGGAGCTGTTTTTT CASSSAGQGDLGELFF TRBV5-1 TRBD1 - TRBJ2-2
TGTGCCAGCAGCCCTGGGGTCCACGAGCAGTACTTC CASSPGVHEQYF TRBV28 - few TRBJ2-7
TGTGCCAGCAGCCCCCGGGGAGCAGGGCCCACTGAAGCTTTCTTT CASSPRGAGPTEAFF TRBV7-6 - few TRBJ1-1
TGCGCCAGCAGCCAAGATCCCGGGGCGGTCGTTGATACGCAGTATTTT CASSQDPGAVVDTQYF TRBV4-1 - - TRBJ2-3
TGCAGTGCTCGCATAACAGGGGGATCACCCCTCCACTTT CSARITGGSPLHF TRBV20-1 TRBD1 few TRBJ1-6
TGTGCCAGCAGCCAAGAGGATACGGGGCGCACAGATACGCAGTATTTT CASSQEDTGRTDTQYF TRBV4-2 - many TRBJ2-3
TGTGCCAGCAGCCCGGGGACTACTAAACAATATAGCAATCAGCCCCAGCATTTT CASSPGTTKQYSNQPQHF TRBV7-2 - - TRBJ1-5
TGTGCCAGCACCCTCGGGTATAGCGGCCAAGAGACCCAGTACTTC CASTLGYSGQETQYF TRBV11-2 - few TRBJ2-5